Listed below are T cell receptor beta chains from one sample, sequenced in a study of response to subunit inactivated influenza vaccine. MiXCR was run by TCRdb on the RT-PCR reads, yielding one entry per CDR3 protein. In the table there are 500,000 to 600,000 distinct CDR3 sequences, 10% to 15% of which are singletons. The sample here was PBMCs from blood, taken 45 days after vaccination. The receptors here all came from a man over 45 who received an inactivated influenza vaccine. Each CDR3 is given without its conserved first and last residue. Each record gives: V gene, clone size, J gene, CDR3 protein. The listing skips clone size in some rows; elsewhere it reads once, few, many or a size class.

V: TRBV5-6; size: many; J: TRBJ2-5; CDR3: ASSLDGQGANKPGETQY
V: TRBV27; size: few; J: TRBJ2-1; CDR3: ASSLVRGVGEQF
V: TRBV29-1; size: .; J: TRBJ2-1; CDR3: SVEVYREGSYNEQF
V: TRBV7-9; size: .; J: TRBJ2-5; CDR3: ASSLVSGTSETQY
V: TRBV20-1; size: .; J: TRBJ1-1; CDR3: SVQGSFNTEAF
V: TRBV4-1; size: .; J: TRBJ2-5; CDR3: ASSQDGRSEYQETQY
V: TRBV20-1; size: .; J: TRBJ2-7; CDR3: SASTTSGFSYEQY
V: TRBV20-1; size: few; J: TRBJ2-3; CDR3: SARSSTDTQY
V: TRBV7-9; size: few; J: TRBJ1-6; CDR3: ASSPLSSYNSPLH
V: TRBV20-1; size: .; J: TRBJ2-1; CDR3: SAADSSPEQF
V: TRBV6-1; size: many; J: TRBJ2-3; CDR3: ASRSLRTMRLTDTQY
V: TRBV6-4; size: .; J: TRBJ1-1; CDR3: ASSEEEGMNTEAF
V: TRBV29-1; size: .; J: TRBJ1-1; CDR3: SVVGRLNTEAF
V: TRBV29-1; size: .; J: TRBJ2-1; CDR3: SVDGGHDDLNEQF
V: TRBV15; size: .; J: TRBJ1-2; CDR3: ATSRGENGYT
V: TRBV4-2; size: .; J: TRBJ2-5; CDR3: ASSQDTGGRVTQY
V: TRBV28; size: .; J: TRBJ1-5; CDR3: ASSSNKGLSNQPQH
V: TRBV20-1; size: many; J: TRBJ2-5; CDR3: SAPRWVTQETQY
V: TRBV4-3; size: few; J: TRBJ1-2; CDR3: ASSQDLRESYT
V: TRBV28; size: .; J: TRBJ1-6; CDR3: ASSTGTPLGSPLH
V: TRBV6-1; size: few; J: TRBJ2-1; CDR3: ASSDDWAGSYNEQF
V: TRBV12-3/TRBV12-4; size: few; J: TRBJ2-7; CDR3: ASSLREAGEQY
V: TRBV2; size: .; J: TRBJ2-5; CDR3: ASSRQAVLKETQY
V: TRBV5-1; size: .; J: TRBJ2-7; CDR3: ASSSGQGGGEQY
V: TRBV10-3; size: many; J: TRBJ2-3; CDR3: AAISSGSVTDTQY
V: TRBV12-3/TRBV12-4; size: many; J: TRBJ2-1; CDR3: ATASLNEQF
V: TRBV7-9; size: .; J: TRBJ2-7; CDR3: ASSPGQGAHEQY
V: TRBV9; size: .; J: TRBJ2-1; CDR3: ASSVDGSYNEQF
V: TRBV7-2; size: .; J: TRBJ2-7; CDR3: ASSLELGKSYEQY
V: TRBV6-5; size: .; J: TRBJ1-3; CDR3: ASSYSGVRSGNTIY
V: TRBV29-1; size: many; J: TRBJ1-3; CDR3: SVGQRGNTIY
V: TRBV10-3; size: few; J: TRBJ2-1; CDR3: AVGIAGEPYNEQF
V: TRBV20-1; size: .; J: TRBJ2-5; CDR3: SARSMTAYQETQY
V: TRBV7-2; size: many; J: TRBJ2-7; CDR3: ASSFGLADYEQY
V: TRBV29-1; size: .; J: TRBJ1-2; CDR3: SALAVPRGYT
V: TRBV20-1; size: .; J: TRBJ1-4; CDR3: SAPDGTSREKLF
V: TRBV7-6; size: .; J: TRBJ2-3; CDR3: ASSLAAGGNTDTQY
V: TRBV12-3/TRBV12-4; size: many; J: TRBJ2-1; CDR3: ASRPGLAGKYNEQF
V: TRBV6-1; size: .; J: TRBJ1-6; CDR3: ASSRGGLVSPLH
V: TRBV20-1; size: .; J: TRBJ2-1; CDR3: SARDRVGGPYNEQF
V: TRBV9; size: .; J: TRBJ1-1; CDR3: ASSVDGQNTEAF
V: TRBV10-3; size: .; J: TRBJ2-3; CDR3: APTGAGGLSATDTQY
V: TRBV2; size: .; J: TRBJ2-7; CDR3: ASSYTQWMGYEQY